The entry below describes one T cell receptor beta chain. The source of the sample is a study of CD8 T cells in Susac syndrome. Negative isolation was applied to CD8+ and CD4+ T cells, and FACS enrichment was applied to TEMRA cells. An amount of RNA that ranged from roughly 0.45 to 1 ug was reverse transcribed with random hexamers. Each CDR3 protein is one row after TCRdb ran MiXCR on the immunoSEQ multiplex PCR reads. The table records fewer than 350,000 distinct CDR3 sequences, 92% of them present only once. This CDR3 is built from 16 residues. The V gene end was trimmed by 0 bases and the J gene end by 1 base; junction bases not matched to a gene: 5. Germline assignment: CDR1 SGHTA and CDR2 FQGNSA.

Sequenced sample: CD4+ T cells from PBMCs. The gene calls are TRBV7-2 and TRBJ2-5; TRBD2 matches 7 bases. The receptor was isolated from a human donor with multiple sclerosis. This CDR3 reads CASSLASTGGQETQYF. The CDR3 bases are TGTGCCAGCAGCTTAGCGTCAACGGGAGGCCAAGAGACCCAGTACTTC.